These 5 T cell receptor beta chains originate from one sample sequenced in a study of early T cells in non-severe SARS-CoV-2 infection. Each CDR3 protein is one row after TCRdb ran MiXCR on the 5' RACE reads. In the table there are some 87,000 distinct CDR3 sequences, 9% to 13% of which are singletons. Sequences were obtained from whole blood. The receptors derive from an adult who was a healthcare worker with PCR-confirmed SARS-CoV-2 infection or an uninfected control (not recorded which).

The V and J genes are TRBV20-1 and TRBJ1-1; D ambiguous. The CDR3 spans 13 residues. In germline, CDR1 is DFQATT, CDR2 SNEGSKA (reference sequence). V was cut by 4 bases and J by 3 bases, with 12 bases left in between. The CDR3 protein is CSAKGPLDTEAFF. Written as DNA, the CDR3 is TGCAGTGCTAAAGGGCCCTTAGACACTGAAGCTTTCTTT.

Many counts were recorded for this clonotype. This chain connects TRBV6-6 to TRBJ2-7; 7 bases line up with TRBD1. V lost 8 bases to trimming and J lost 3 bases; unmatched junction nucleotides: 10. Germline V CDR1 and CDR2: MNHNY, SVGAGI (reference sequence). This CDR3 contains 14 residues. For the CDR3, the DNA is TGTGCCAGCGTTGCGACAGGGAATTTCTACGAGCAGTACTTC. Its protein is CASVATGNFYEQYF.

This clonotype was counted at least ten times. CDR3 amino acids: CASSSTLNIGDTQYF. CDR3 DNA: TGTGCCAGCAGCTCCACTCTAAATATAGGAGATACGCAGTATTTT. This chain joins TRBV7-2 and TRBJ2-3, with D uncertain. CDR1 is SGHTA, CDR2 FQGNSA, per germline. This CDR3 spans 15 amino acids. The V end lost 4 bases, the J end lost 5 bases, and 16 bases lay between the germline ends. Full variable domain (outside the CDR3, taken from reference TRBV7-2 and TRBJ2-3): GAGVSQSPSNKVTEKGKDVELRCDPISGHTALYWYRQSLGQGLEFLIYFQGNSAPDKSGLPSDRFSAERTGGSVSTLTIQRTQQEDSAVYLCASSSTLNIGDTQYFGPGTRLTVL.

This chain joins TRBV29-1 and TRBJ1-2; 10 nucleotides agree with TRBD1. In germline, CDR1 is SQVTM, CDR2 ANQGSEA. CDR3 length equals 12 residues. V lost 6 bases and J lost 6; bases outside the gene matches: 4. The CDR3 loop is CSVAGTGDGYTF. Written as DNA, the CDR3 is TGCAGCGTAGCAGGGACAGGGGATGGCTACACCTTC.

This chain connects TRBV10-3 to TRBJ2-7; 7 nucleotides match TRBD2. CDR3 length equals 11 residues. J was trimmed by 6 bases and V by 11 bases; bases with no gene match: 7. CDR1 ENHRY and CDR2 SYGVKD come from the germline V gene. CDR3 sequence: CAAWTGGEQYF. The DNA of the CDR3 is TGTGCCGCGTGGACGGGGGGCGAGCAGTACTTC.